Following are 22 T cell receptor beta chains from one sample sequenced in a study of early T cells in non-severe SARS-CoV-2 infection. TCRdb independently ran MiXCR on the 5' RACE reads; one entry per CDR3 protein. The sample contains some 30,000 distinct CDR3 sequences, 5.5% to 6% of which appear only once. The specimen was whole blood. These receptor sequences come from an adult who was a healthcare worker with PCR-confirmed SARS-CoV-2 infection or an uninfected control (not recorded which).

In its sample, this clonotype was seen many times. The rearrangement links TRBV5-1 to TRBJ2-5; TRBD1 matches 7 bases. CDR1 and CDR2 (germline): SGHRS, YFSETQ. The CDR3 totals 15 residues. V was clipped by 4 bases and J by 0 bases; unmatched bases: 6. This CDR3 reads CASSLGQAYQETQYF. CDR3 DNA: TGCGCCAGCAGCCTAGGACAGGCATACCAAGAGACCCAGTACTTC.

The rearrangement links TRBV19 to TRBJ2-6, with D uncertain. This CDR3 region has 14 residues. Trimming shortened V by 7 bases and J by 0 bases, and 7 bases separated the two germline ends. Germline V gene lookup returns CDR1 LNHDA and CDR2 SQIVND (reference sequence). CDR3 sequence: CASTPFSGANVLTF. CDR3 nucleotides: TGTGCCAGTACTCCTTTCTCTGGGGCCAACGTCCTGACTTTC.

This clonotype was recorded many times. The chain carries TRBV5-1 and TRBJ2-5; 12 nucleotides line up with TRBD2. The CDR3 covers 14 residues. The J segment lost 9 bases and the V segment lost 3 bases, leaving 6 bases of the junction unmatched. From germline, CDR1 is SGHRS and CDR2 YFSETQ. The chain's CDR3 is CASSSSGGETAQYF. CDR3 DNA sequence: TGCGCCAGCAGCTCTAGCGGGGGGGAGACAGCCCAGTACTTC.

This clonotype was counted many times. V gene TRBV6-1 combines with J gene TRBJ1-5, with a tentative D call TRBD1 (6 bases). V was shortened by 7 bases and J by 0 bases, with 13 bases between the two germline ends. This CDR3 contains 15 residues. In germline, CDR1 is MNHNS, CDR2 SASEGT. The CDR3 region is CASNPGTNSNQPQHF. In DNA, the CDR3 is TGTGCCAGCAACCCCGGGACAAATAGCAATCAGCCCCAGCATTTT.

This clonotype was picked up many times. The CDR3 DNA sequence: TGTGCCAGCAGTCCTTCACTCGGTAGTGAAGCTTTCTTT. Translating gives CASSPSLGSEAFF. The chain links TRBV27 to TRBJ1-1; D is unresolved. Germline values: CDR1 MNHEY, CDR2 SMNVEV (reference sequence). The CDR3 spans 13 residues. Trimming took off 5 bases at V and 7 bases at J, with 14 bases between the two ends.

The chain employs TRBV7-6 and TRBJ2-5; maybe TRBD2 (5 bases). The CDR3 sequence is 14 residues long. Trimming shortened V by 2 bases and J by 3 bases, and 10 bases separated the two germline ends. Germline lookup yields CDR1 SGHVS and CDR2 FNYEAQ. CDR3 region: CASSLTGSEETQYF. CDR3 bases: TGTGCCAGCAGCTTAACGGGGTCAGAAGAGACCCAGTACTTC.

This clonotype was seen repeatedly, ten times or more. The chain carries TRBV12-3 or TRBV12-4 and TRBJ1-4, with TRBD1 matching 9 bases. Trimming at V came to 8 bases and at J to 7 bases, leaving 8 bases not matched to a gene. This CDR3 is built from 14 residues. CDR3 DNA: TGTGCCAGCGGGTTACAGGGGGCGCGTGAAAAACTGTTTTTT. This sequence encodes CASGLQGAREKLFF.

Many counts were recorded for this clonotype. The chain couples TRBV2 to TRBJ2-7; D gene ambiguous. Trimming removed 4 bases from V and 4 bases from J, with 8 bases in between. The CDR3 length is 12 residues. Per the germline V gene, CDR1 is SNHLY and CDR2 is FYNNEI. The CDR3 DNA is TGTGCCAGCAGTGCGTCGGATTACGAGCAGTACTTC. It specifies CASSASDYEQYF. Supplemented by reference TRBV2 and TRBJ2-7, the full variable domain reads EPEVTQTPSHQVTQMGQEVILRCVPISNHLYFYWYRQILGQKVEFLVSFYNNEISEKSEIFDDQFSVERPDGSNFTLKIRSTKLEDSAMYFCASSASDYEQYFGPGTRLTVT.

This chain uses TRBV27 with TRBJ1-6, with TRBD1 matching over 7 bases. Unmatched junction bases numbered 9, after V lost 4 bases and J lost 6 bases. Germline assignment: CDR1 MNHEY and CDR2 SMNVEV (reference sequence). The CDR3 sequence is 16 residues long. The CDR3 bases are TGTGCCAGCAGTTCGACTCCTAGGGGGCCTAATTCACCCCTCCACTTT. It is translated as CASSSTPRGPNSPLHF.

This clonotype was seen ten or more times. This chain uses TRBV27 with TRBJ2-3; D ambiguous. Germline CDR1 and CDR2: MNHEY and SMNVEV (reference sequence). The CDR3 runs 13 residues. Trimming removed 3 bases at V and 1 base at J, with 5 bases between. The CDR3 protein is CASSLVGTDTQYF. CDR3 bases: TGTGCCAGCAGTTTGGTAGGCACAGATACGCAGTATTTT.

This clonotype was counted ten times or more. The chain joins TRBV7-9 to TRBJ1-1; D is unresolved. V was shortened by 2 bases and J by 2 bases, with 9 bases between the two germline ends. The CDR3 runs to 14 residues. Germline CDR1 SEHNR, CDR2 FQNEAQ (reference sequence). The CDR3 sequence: CASSLSGPNTEAFF. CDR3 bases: TGTGCCAGCAGCTTAAGCGGGCCCAACACTGAAGCTTTCTTT.

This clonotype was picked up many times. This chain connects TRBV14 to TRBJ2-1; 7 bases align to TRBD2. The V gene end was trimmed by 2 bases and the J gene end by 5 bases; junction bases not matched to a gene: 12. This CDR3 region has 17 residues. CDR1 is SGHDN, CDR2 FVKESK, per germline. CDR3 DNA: TGTGCCAGCAGCCAAAAAAAAGCGGGGTGGATTAACAATGAGCAGTTCTTC. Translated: CASSQKKAGWINNEQFF.

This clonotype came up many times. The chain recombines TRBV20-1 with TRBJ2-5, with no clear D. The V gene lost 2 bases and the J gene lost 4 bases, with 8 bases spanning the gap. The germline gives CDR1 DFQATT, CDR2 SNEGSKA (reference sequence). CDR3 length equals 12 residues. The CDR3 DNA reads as TGCAGTGCTAGACCAGTGGGAGAGACCCAGTACTTC. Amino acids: CSARPVGETQYF.

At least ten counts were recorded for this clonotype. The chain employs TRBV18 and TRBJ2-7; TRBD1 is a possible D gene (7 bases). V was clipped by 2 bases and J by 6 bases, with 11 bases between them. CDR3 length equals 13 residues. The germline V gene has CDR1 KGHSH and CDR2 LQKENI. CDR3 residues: CASSPGQGGEQYF. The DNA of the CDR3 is TGTGCCAGCTCACCAGGCCAGGGGGGCGAGCAGTACTTC.

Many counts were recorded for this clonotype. CDR3 sequence (DNA): TGCAGTGCTAGACCGGGACAGCTAGCCAAAAACATTCAGTACTTC. Its translation is CSARPGQLAKNIQYF. The V call is TRBV20-1, the J call TRBJ2-4; TRBD1 agrees at 7 bases. The V and J ends lost 2 bases and 0 bases, in that order; junction bases with no gene match: 4. Germline CDR1 reads DFQATT; CDR2 reads SNEGSKA (reference sequence). This CDR3 contains 15 residues.

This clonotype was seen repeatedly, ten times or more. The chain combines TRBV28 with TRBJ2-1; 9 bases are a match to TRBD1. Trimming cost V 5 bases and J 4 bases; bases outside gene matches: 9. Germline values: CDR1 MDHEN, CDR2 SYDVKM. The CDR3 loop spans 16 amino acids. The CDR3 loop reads CASSPAGTGLYNEQFF. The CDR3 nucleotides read TGTGCCAGCAGTCCTGCCGGGACAGGGTTATACAATGAGCAGTTCTTC.

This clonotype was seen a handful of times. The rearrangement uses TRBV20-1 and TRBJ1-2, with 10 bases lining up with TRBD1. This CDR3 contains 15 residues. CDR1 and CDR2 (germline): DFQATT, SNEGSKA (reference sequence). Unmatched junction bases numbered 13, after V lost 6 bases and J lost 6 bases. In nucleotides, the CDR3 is TGCAGTGCCCAGAGAGGCCGGGACAGGGGTGATGGCTACACCTTC. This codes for CSAQRGRDRGDGYTF.

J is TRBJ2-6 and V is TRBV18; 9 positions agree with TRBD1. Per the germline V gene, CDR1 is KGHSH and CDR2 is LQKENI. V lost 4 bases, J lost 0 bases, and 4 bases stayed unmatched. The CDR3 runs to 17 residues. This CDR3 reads CASSRGQGSSGANVLTF. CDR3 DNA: TGTGCCAGCTCACGCGGACAGGGGAGCTCTGGGGCCAACGTCCTGACTTTC. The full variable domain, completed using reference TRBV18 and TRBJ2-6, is NAGVMQNPRHLVRRRGQEARLRCSPMKGHSHVYWYRQLPEEGLKFMVYLQKENIIDESGMPKERFSAEFPKEGPSILRIQQVVRGDSAAYFCASSRGQGSSGANVLTFGAGSRLTVL.

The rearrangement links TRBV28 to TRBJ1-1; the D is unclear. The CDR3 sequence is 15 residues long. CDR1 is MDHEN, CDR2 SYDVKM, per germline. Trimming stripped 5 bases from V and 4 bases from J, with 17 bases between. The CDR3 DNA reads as TGTGCCAGCAGTCCCCACCCCGTAATCCTCACTGAAGCTTTCTTT. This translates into CASSPHPVILTEAFF.

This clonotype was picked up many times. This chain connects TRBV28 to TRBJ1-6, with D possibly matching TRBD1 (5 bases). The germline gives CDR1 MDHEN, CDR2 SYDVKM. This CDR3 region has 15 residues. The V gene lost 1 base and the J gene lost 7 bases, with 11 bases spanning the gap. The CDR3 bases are TGTGCCAGCAGTTTATCCAAGCGGGGGAATTCACCCCTCCACTTT. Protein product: CASSLSKRGNSPLHF.

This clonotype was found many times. CDR3 nucleotide sequence: TGTGCCAGCAGTTTGAAACAGGGGGGTGCTTATAGCAATCAGCCCCAGCATTTT. Translation: CASSLKQGGAYSNQPQHF. The V and J genes are TRBV12-3 or TRBV12-4 and TRBJ1-5, with 8 bases lining up with TRBD1. Trimming at V came to 3 bases and at J to 0 bases, leaving 10 bases not matched to a gene. CDR3 length: 18 amino acids.

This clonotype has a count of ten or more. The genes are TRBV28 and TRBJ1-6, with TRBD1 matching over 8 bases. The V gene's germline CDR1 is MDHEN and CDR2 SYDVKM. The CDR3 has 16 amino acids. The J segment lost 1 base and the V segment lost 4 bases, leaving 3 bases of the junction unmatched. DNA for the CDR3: TGTGCCAGCAGTTCGCGGGACAGGTCCTATAATTCACCCCTCCACTTT. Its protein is CASSSRDRSYNSPLHF. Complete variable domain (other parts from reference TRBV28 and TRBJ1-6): DVKVTQSSRYLVKRTGEKVFLECVQDMDHENMFWYRQDPGLGLRLIYFSYDVKMKEKGDIPEGYSVSREKKERFSLILESASTNQTSMYLCASSSRDRSYNSPLHFGNGTRLTVT.